This TCR beta chain was identified during a study of T-cell reconstitution after alpha-beta-depleted transplantation in children. The authors prepared the TCRbeta library with unique molecular identifiers. One entry per CDR3 protein results from TCRdb running MiXCR on the PCR reads. Of more than 85,000 distinct CDR3 sequences in the sample, about 6% were seen once. CDR3 length: 17 residues. Germline-derived CDR1 and CDR2 are MNHEY and SMNVEV (reference sequence). With 0 bases clipped from V and 3 bases from J, the junction kept 9 bases outside the gene matches. Ten or more counts support this clonotype. Its antigen is unknown. Whole-study results and caveats: A year had passed since transplant, and T-cell counts and diversity by then came mostly from newly produced T cells. About two months after transplant, alpha-beta T cells reportedly came from several hundred expanded graft clones.

This receptor was taken from a female patient aged 2-10 years who had a stem cell transplant for Fanconi anemia, so the T cells may come from the graft donor. This chain links TRBV27 with TRBJ2-7; TRBD1 matches 9 bases. Sequenced material: PBMCs, mostly from graft donor cells, taken 60 days after TCRalphabeta/CD19-depleted stem cell transplant. The CDR3: CASSLSFVTGGGYEQYF. The CDR3 coding sequence is TGTGCCAGCAGTTTATCTTTCGTGACAGGGGGTGGCTACGAGCAGTACTTC.